These 6 T cell receptor beta chains originate from one sample sequenced in a study of blood T cell repertoires in COVID-19. Assay used: immunoSEQ multiplex PCR; TCRdb lists only in-frame clones, some missing. This sample has 310,000 or so clones, with about 87% found just once. What was sequenced was peripheral blood. The receptors here all came from a man aged 25-45 years with COVID-19, enrolled during active disease.

The chain is built from TRBV6-5 and TRBJ2-1, with a tentative D call TRBD1 (6 bases). Germline values: CDR1 MNHEY, CDR2 SVGAGI. CDR3 length equals 13 residues. V was pared by 8 bases and J by 4 bases, with 12 bases between. This chain's CDR3 is CASRSGQYNEQFF. Here the CDR3 DNA reads TGTGCCAGCCGATCAGGACAGTACAATGAGCAGTTCTTC.

J is TRBJ2-1 and V is TRBV4-3; 14 bases fit TRBD2. In germline, CDR1 is LGHNA, CDR2 YSLEER. CDR3 length: 18 residues. The J segment lost 2 bases and the V segment lost 1 base, leaving 4 bases of the junction unmatched. CDR3 sequence (DNA): TGCGCCAGCAGCCAAGCCTTGGGACTAGCGGGAGCCTACAATGAGCAGTTCTTC. This sequence encodes CASSQALGLAGAYNEQFF.

The chain carries TRBV19 and TRBJ2-7; D remains ambiguous. The CDR3 loop spans 15 amino acids. Germline lookup yields CDR1 LNHDA and CDR2 SQIVND (reference sequence). V was clipped by 5 bases and J by 2 bases, with 16 bases between them. The CDR3 coding sequence is TGTGCCAGTAGTCCGTCCCCTGGGCCCCCCTACGAGCAGTACTTC. Its translation is CASSPSPGPPYEQYF. The whole variable domain, remainder taken from reference TRBV19 and TRBJ2-7, is DGGITQSPKYLFRKEGQNVTLSCEQNLNHDAMYWYRQDPGQGLRLIYYSQIVNDFQKGDIAEGYSVSREKKESFPLTVTSAQKNPTAFYLCASSPSPGPPYEQYFGPGTRLTVT.

V usage is TRBV6-5 and J usage is TRBJ1-6, with 9 positions matching TRBD1. From germline, CDR1 is MNHEY and CDR2 SVGAGI. Trimming at V came to 7 bases and at J to 4 bases, leaving 5 bases not matched to a gene. This CDR3 comprises 15 residues. CDR3 amino acids: CASTRQGGYNSPLHF. DNA of the CDR3: TGTGCCAGCACTAGACAGGGGGGGTATAATTCACCCCTCCACTTT.

In its sample, this clone was seen a few times. At one of its ends the junction is not consistent with the germline gene, which may arise from a read error. The chain is built from TRBV12-5 and TRBJ2-7; 7 nucleotides line up with TRBD1. Germline assignment: CDR1 LGHNT and CDR2 FRNRAP. The CDR3 consists of 17 residues. CDR3 region: CASALRGGVGSSNEQYF. Written as DNA, the CDR3 is TGTGCTAGTGCTTTGCGAGGGGGCGTCGGTTCATCTAACGAGCAGTACTTC.

This chain links TRBV9 with TRBJ2-5, with D perhaps TRBD1 (6 bases). Trimming removed 4 bases from V and 1 base from J, with 14 bases in between. The CDR3 is 15 amino acids. The V gene's germline CDR1 is SGDLS and CDR2 YYNGEE. CDR3: CASSPPRGGQETQYF. In DNA, the CDR3 is TGTGCCAGCAGCCCCCCTAGAGGGGGCCAAGAGACCCAGTACTTC.